The sequence of this T cell receptor beta chain was determined in a study of cytomegalovirus exposure and HLA in healthy donors. Primers: 60 Vbeta forward and 13 Jbeta reverse. Generated by immunoSEQ multiplex PCR, the TCRdb table keeps only in-frame clones and is missing some. The sample holds about 130,000 clones, approximately 80% seen once. On this clone: Its antigen is undetermined.

General study results and limits: Fewer N-insertions than the approximately 700-donor mean were reportedly shown by an Asian-associated ancestry cluster in a later analysis. A later analysis appeared to link common viral pathogens to several of the most significant clusters.

This CDR3 has 15 amino acids. CDR1 and CDR2 from the germline V gene are SGHVS and FQNEAQ. The germline V and J ends were trimmed by 1 base and 8 bases, with 15 bases remaining between them. The chain is built from TRBV7-8 and TRBJ2-1; D may be TRBD1 (8 bases). The receptor was isolated from a female donor in good health and CMV-seronegative. The sequenced sample consisted of PBMCs. CDR3 sequence reads: CASSLEGGTGYEQFF. The CDR3 DNA follows: TGTGCCAGCAGCTTAGAGGGGGGGACAGGCTATGAGCAGTTCTTC. The full variable domain, its missing parts supplied by reference TRBV7-8 and TRBJ2-1, is GAGVSQSPRYKVAKRGQDVALRCDPISGHVSLFWYQQALGQGPEFLTYFQNEAQLDKSGLPSDRFFAERPEGSVSTLKIQRTQQEDSAVYLCASSLEGGTGYEQFFGPGTRLTVL.